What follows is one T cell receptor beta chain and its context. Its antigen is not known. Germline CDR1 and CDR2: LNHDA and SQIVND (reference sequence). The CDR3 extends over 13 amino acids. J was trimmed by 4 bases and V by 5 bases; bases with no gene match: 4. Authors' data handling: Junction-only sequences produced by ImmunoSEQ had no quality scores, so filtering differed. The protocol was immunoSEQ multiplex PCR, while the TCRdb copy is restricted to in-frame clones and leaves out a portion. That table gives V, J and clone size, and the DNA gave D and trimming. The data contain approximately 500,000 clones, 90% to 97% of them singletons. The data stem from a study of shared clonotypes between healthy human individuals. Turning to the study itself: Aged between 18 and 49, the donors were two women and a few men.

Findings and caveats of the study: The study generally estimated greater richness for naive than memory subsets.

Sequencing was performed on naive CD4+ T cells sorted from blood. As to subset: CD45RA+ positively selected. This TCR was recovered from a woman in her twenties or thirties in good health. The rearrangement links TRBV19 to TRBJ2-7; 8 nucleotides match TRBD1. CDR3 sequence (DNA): TGTGCCAGTAGTCCATGGGACAGGTACGAGCAGTACTTC. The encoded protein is CASSPWDRYEQYF. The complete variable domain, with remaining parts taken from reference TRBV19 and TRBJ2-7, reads DGGITQSPKYLFRKEGQNVTLSCEQNLNHDAMYWYRQDPGQGLRLIYYSQIVNDFQKGDIAEGYSVSREKKESFPLTVTSAQKNPTAFYLCASSPWDRYEQYFGPGTRLTVT.